This TCR beta chain was sequenced in a study of blood T cell repertoires in COVID-19. As for the study in general: Acute and convalescent COVID-19 specimens originated in the United States, Italy and Spain.

Trimming cost V 4 bases and J 4 bases, with 13 bases left between them. This CDR3 spans 14 amino acids. Germline CDR1 and CDR2: LNHDA and SQIVND (reference sequence). Only in-frame clones appear in the TCRdb table, and some are missing; sequencing was by immunoSEQ multiplex PCR. Of 150,000 to 200,000 clones in the sample, 65% to 85% were seen once. The source material was PBMCs or T cells enriched from blood (not recorded which). This chain links TRBV19 with TRBJ2-5, with TRBD1 as a possible D gene (6 bases). The TCR comes from a middle-aged man who had recovered from COVID-19. CDR3 DNA sequence: TGTGCCAGTAGTACAGGGGCTGGTGGAGAGACCCAGTACTTC. Translated, it gives CASSTGAGGETQYF.